The present TCR beta chain was sequenced within a study of OX40 agonist ivuxolimab in advanced cancers. The wider study: Enrolled patients in dose escalation had cancers that were hepatocellular carcinoma, melanoma, renal cell or head and neck cancer. Earlier treatment with anti-PD-1, anti-PD-L1 or anti-CTLA-4 was permitted, and over 35% had received some.

This clone was detected once. Its antigen remains unknown. Measured with immunoSEQ multiplex PCR; TCRdb has only the in-frame clones, and not every one. The sample carries under 65,000 clones, under 95% recorded once. General observations from the study: Among patients with partial responses at 0.1-3.0 mg/kg, clonal expansion was among the lowest. Among T cells, CD8+ cells averaged more expanded clones than CD4+ cells.

The sample here was CD4+ or CD8+ T cells sorted from blood, taken in a trial of the OX40 agonist ivuxolimab. The TCR comes from an adult with an advanced solid tumor such as melanoma, head and neck, liver or kidney cancer.

In DNA form, the CDR3 reads TGTGCCAGCAGTTATCGGGGGCCAAGCTCCTACGAGCAGTACTTC. Encoded protein: CASSYRGPSSYEQYF. This sequence joins TRBV28 and TRBJ2-7; D may be TRBD1 or TRBD2 (6 bases each). The germline V and J ends were trimmed by 4 bases and 0 bases, with 13 bases remaining between them. Germline lookup yields CDR1 MDHEN and CDR2 SYDVKM. This CDR3 comprises 15 residues.